A selection of T cell receptor beta chains follows, all from one sample in a study of cytomegalovirus exposure and HLA in healthy donors. TCRdb's table, derived via immunoSEQ multiplex PCR, lists solely in-frame clones and lacks some. There are around 190,000 clones in the sample; approximately 80% occur only once, and about 0.5% lies in the top ten. The sample taken for sequencing was PBMCs. These receptors all stem from a woman aged 45-65 years in good health and CMV-seronegative. Each CDR3 is given without its conserved first and last residue. The order of the fields is J gene, V gene, CDR3 length, CDR3 protein.

j_gene: TRBJ2-6; v_gene: TRBV9; len: 17; CDR3aa: ASSVAPGTGFSGANVLT
j_gene: TRBJ2-3; v_gene: TRBV6-6; len: 12; CDR3aa: ASVRGTGQYTQY
j_gene: TRBJ2-2; v_gene: TRBV5-4; len: 13; CDR3aa: ASSKGQEVPGELF
j_gene: TRBJ2-7; v_gene: TRBV28; len: 13; CDR3aa: ASSWDRGYSYEQY
j_gene: TRBJ1-5; v_gene: TRBV7-2; len: 13; CDR3aa: ASSTLVGGDQPQH
j_gene: TRBJ1-2; v_gene: TRBV28; len: 12; CDR3aa: ASSFPDRGRGYT
j_gene: TRBJ1-1; v_gene: TRBV7-9; len: 15; CDR3aa: ASSLAVGTFRGTEAF
j_gene: TRBJ2-7; v_gene: TRBV4-1; len: 14; CDR3aa: ASSHYPTSDPYEQY
j_gene: TRBJ1-3; v_gene: TRBV5-6; len: 13; CDR3aa: ASSLGQPSGNTIY
j_gene: TRBJ2-2; v_gene: TRBV11-2; len: 15; CDR3aa: ASSSTFGLEDTGELF